This TCR beta chain was observed in a study of T-cell memory formation after mild COVID-19. TCRdb passed the 5' RACE reads through MiXCR, listing each CDR3 protein once. The sample comprises approximately 450,000 distinct CDR3 sequences, 15% to 20% of which are singletons, and around 12% rests with the top ten. General observations from the study: In pre-infection memory, a portion of responding clones appeared, which suggested that cross-reactive memory joined.

The CDR3 covers 15 residues. V was trimmed by 4 bases and J by 0 bases, leaving 10 bases between them. Germline V CDR1 and CDR2: SEHNR, FQNEAQ (reference sequence). Comment on this clonotype: The target antigen is unknown.

The source is an adult woman who had mild COVID-19 (a few samples of this study predate the infection). Cell type and time point are not known. The sequenced sample was PBMCs or a T cell subset sorted from them (not recorded which). The chain has TRBV7-9 and TRBJ2-1; maybe TRBD2 (6 bases). The CDR3 region is CASSYRDSSYNEQFF. The CDR3 coding sequence is TGTGCCAGCAGCTACCGGGACTCCTCCTACAATGAGCAGTTCTTC.